These 26 T cell receptor beta chains originate from one sample sequenced in a study of cytomegalovirus exposure and HLA in healthy donors. A multiplex PCR was run with 60 Vbeta primers and 13 Jbeta primers. Repertoires were generated with immunoSEQ multiplex PCR, while TCRdb's copy carries only in-frame clones and drops some. The sample contains 150,000 to 200,000 clones, approximately 79% of which appear only once. Sample: PBMCs. These receptors were collected from a woman in her thirties or forties in good health and CMV-seronegative.

The rearrangement joins TRBV27 to TRBJ1-2; TRBD1 agrees at 8 bases. After removal of 3 bases from V and 4 bases from J, the junction contained 4 bases not matched to a gene. CDR3 length: 14 residues. CDR1 is MNHEY, CDR2 SMNVEV, per germline (reference sequence). CDR3 sequence reads: CASSLDRVGYGYTF. CDR3 in DNA: TGTGCCAGCAGTTTGGACAGGGTGGGCTATGGCTACACCTTC.

The chain couples TRBV5-1 to TRBJ2-1, with 10 nucleotides matching TRBD2. There are 16 residues in the CDR3. Germline V lookup: CDR1 SGHRS, CDR2 YFSETQ. V lost 4 bases and J lost 7; bases outside the gene matches: 11. The CDR3, as DNA: TGCGCCAGCAGCCTACAACTAGCGGGACCTTGGAATGAGCAGTTCTTC. Amino acid sequence: CASSLQLAGPWNEQFF. Variable domain in full (rest from reference TRBV5-1 and TRBJ2-1): KAGVTQTPRYLIKTRGQQVTLSCSPISGHRSVSWYQQTPGQGLQFLFEYFSETQRNKGNFPGRFSGRQFSNSRSEMNVSTLELGDSALYLCASSLQLAGPWNEQFFGPGTRLTVL.

The V call is TRBV7-2, the J call TRBJ2-7, with D possibly being TRBD2 (6 bases). Germline CDR1 is SGHTA and CDR2 is FQGNSA. This CDR3 is built from 12 residues. Deletions cut 4 bases from V and 5 bases from J, with 9 bases between. CDR3 residues: CASSSSADEQYF. The CDR3, as DNA: TGTGCCAGCAGCTCTAGCGCTGACGAGCAGTACTTC.

DNA for the CDR3: TGTGCCAGCCGATTCCGGCGGGGGGTCTACAATGAGCAGTTCTTC. Its translation: CASRFRRGVYNEQFF. The gene calls are TRBV6-1 and TRBJ2-1; 8 bases fit TRBD2. V was pared by 8 bases and J by 3 bases, with 9 bases of the junction left unmatched. Germline CDR1 is MNHNS and CDR2 is SASEGT. The CDR3 runs 15 residues.

The CDR3 loop reads CASSLTRGRVNTEAFF. As DNA, the CDR3 is TGTGCCAGCAGCCTTACCCGGGGGAGAGTGAACACTGAAGCTTTCTTT. The rearrangement links TRBV13 to TRBJ1-1; D possibly corresponds to TRBD1 (5 bases). CDR3 length equals 16 residues. The germline V gene encodes CDR1 PRHDT and CDR2 FYEKMQ (reference sequence). The V and J ends lost 5 bases and 0 bases respectively, with 16 bases between them.

The chain couples TRBV5-1 to TRBJ1-1, with 7 bases aligning to TRBD1. Trimming removed 4 bases from V and 1 base from J; junction bases left unmatched: 10. The CDR3 runs to 16 residues. Germline CDR1 is SGHRS and CDR2 is YFSETQ. CDR3 in amino acids: CASSRQSGQKNTEAFF. CDR3 coding DNA: TGCGCCAGCAGCCGTCAGTCGGGACAGAAGAACACTGAAGCTTTCTTT.

The DNA for the CDR3 is TGTGCCAGTAGTATTTTGGACAGGGGATCCGAGCAGTACTTC. Translating gives CASSILDRGSEQYF. V is TRBV19 and J is TRBJ2-7, with 9 bases matching TRBD1. The germline gives CDR1 LNHDA, CDR2 SQIVND (reference sequence). With 3 bases clipped from V and 6 bases from J, the junction kept 6 bases outside the gene matches. The CDR3 is made up of 14 amino acids.

The gene calls are TRBV4-3 and TRBJ2-3; 11 positions agree with TRBD2. With 4 bases clipped from V and 4 bases from J, the junction kept 7 bases outside the gene matches. Germline V CDR1 and CDR2: LGHNA, YSLEER. The CDR3 contains 16 residues. Here the CDR3 reads CASSPTSGRAADTQYF. The CDR3 DNA reads TGCGCCAGCAGCCCCACTAGCGGGAGAGCAGCAGATACGCAGTATTTT.

The V gene is TRBV9, the J gene TRBJ1-4; D gene unclear. The CDR3 is made up of 10 amino acids. From germline, CDR1 is SGDLS and CDR2 YYNGEE. V lost 0 bases and J 17 bases, leaving 8 bases between the germline ends. CDR3 in DNA: TGTGCCAGCAGCGTAGGAGGCGTATTTTTT. It is translated as CASSVGGVFF. Looking up the rest from reference TRBV9 and TRBJ1-4 gives the full variable domain: DSGVTQTPKHLITATGQRVTLRCSPRSGDLSVYWYQQSLDQGLQFLIQYYNGEERAKGNILERFSAQQFPDLHSELNLSSLELGDSALYFCASSVGGVFFGSGTQLSVL.

The chain joins TRBV11-2 to TRBJ2-5; a weak D match, TRBD2 (6 bases). This CDR3 comprises 14 residues. V lost 3 bases to trimming and J lost 4 bases, with 12 bases between them. The germline CDR1 and CDR2 sequences are SGHAT and FQNNGV. DNA for the CDR3: TGTGCCAGCAGCTTGGGGGGAAGTGCAGAGACCCAGTACTTC. Its translation: CASSLGGSAETQYF.

With regard to this clone: Its ends do not fully match the called genes, so a read error is possible. This chain connects TRBV4-3 to TRBJ2-7; 9 bases align to TRBD2. The germline V gene encodes CDR1 LGHNA and CDR2 YSLEER. The CDR3 totals 15 residues. In nucleotides, the CDR3 is TGCGCCAGCAACCAAGAGGTGACTAGCGGCTACGAGCAGTACTTC. It codes for CASNQEVTSGYEQYF.

The chain couples TRBV5-4 to TRBJ2-1; 9 bases match TRBD2. The junction had 2 bases not matched to a gene; V was cut back by 2 bases and J by 5 bases. CDR3 length: 14 amino acids. Per germline, CDR1 SGHNT and CDR2 YYREEE (reference sequence). The CDR3: CASSFRLADNEQFF. CDR3 DNA: TGTGCCAGCAGCTTCCGACTAGCGGACAATGAGCAGTTCTTC.

This sequence joins TRBV19 and TRBJ1-2; 11 bases agree with TRBD1. Germline V gene data show CDR1 as LNHDA and CDR2 as SQIVND (reference sequence). There are 17 residues in the CDR3. The trim removed 4 bases at V and 7 bases at J, leaving 14 bases unmatched. The CDR3, as DNA: TGTGCCAGTAGTACAAACCCCCCGGACAGGGGGCAAGGTGGCTACACCTTC. Translation gives CASSTNPPDRGQGGYTF.

The chain has TRBV5-4 and TRBJ2-3; 9 positions agree with TRBD2. This CDR3 region has 14 residues. Germline-derived CDR1 and CDR2 are SGHNT and YYREEE (reference sequence). J gave up 3 bases and V 6 bases, and 5 bases lay outside the gene matches. Here the CDR3 reads CASTLSGRTDTQYF. As DNA, the CDR3 is TGTGCCAGCACCCTTAGCGGGAGAACAGATACGCAGTATTTT.

J is TRBJ2-5 and V is TRBV15; D is ambiguous. Germline lookup yields CDR1 LNHNV and CDR2 YYDKDF (reference sequence). The CDR3 sequence is 13 residues long. The V and J ends lost 0 bases and 8 bases respectively, with 10 bases between them. CDR3 region: CATSRDLAATQYF. The DNA for the CDR3 is TGTGCCACCAGCAGAGATTTGGCGGCAACCCAGTACTTC.

V usage is TRBV4-3 and J usage is TRBJ2-7; TRBD2 is a possible D gene (5 bases). CDR1 is LGHNA, CDR2 YSLEER, per germline. The CDR3 is 14 amino acids. V lost 5 bases to trimming and J lost 6 bases, with 17 bases between them. CDR3 nucleotide sequence: TGCGCCAGCAGCAGCCGGGATATGCTCTGCGAGCAGTACTTC. Its protein is CASSSRDMLCEQYF.

The chain recombines TRBV27 with TRBJ2-5; 10 positions agree with TRBD2. V lost 5 bases to trimming and J lost 5 bases; unmatched junction nucleotides: 8. The CDR3 totals 15 residues. The germline V gene has CDR1 MNHEY and CDR2 SMNVEV (reference sequence). CDR3 sequence (DNA): TGTGCCAGCAGTGCAGCGGGGGGGCCGGGGGAGACCCAGTACTTC. It is translated as CASSAAGGPGETQYF.

The chain employs TRBV5-6 and TRBJ1-5, with D perhaps TRBD1 (6 bases). Germline V CDR1 and CDR2: SGHDT, YYEEEE. Trimming took off 4 bases at V and 3 bases at J, with 17 bases between the two ends. The CDR3 runs to 16 residues. The CDR3 DNA reads TGTGCCAGCAGCCGACTCACAGGGTTTGACAATCAGCCCCAGCATTTT. Protein sequence: CASSRLTGFDNQPQHF.

The V gene is TRBV5-1, the J gene TRBJ2-6; 9 bases are shared with TRBD2. Losses at the gene ends were 4 bases for V and 0 bases for J; bases not matched to a gene: 8. The CDR3 length is 18 residues. Per the germline V gene, CDR1 is SGHRS and CDR2 is YFSETQ. The CDR3: CASSDASGITSGANVLTF. Written as DNA, the CDR3 is TGCGCCAGCAGCGACGCTAGCGGGATAACCTCTGGGGCCAACGTCCTGACTTTC.

This clone was seen just once. The J gene is TRBJ2-7, the V gene TRBV25-1; 8 bases match TRBD2. Trimming took 11 bases from V and 5 from J; bases not matched to a gene: 8. Looked up from germline, CDR1 is MGHDK and CDR2 is SYGVNS. The CDR3 runs to 12 residues. CDR3 DNA: TGTGCCGGGATAGCGGGAAAGCACGAGCAGTACTTC. Amino acids: CAGIAGKHEQYF.

The CDR3 spells CASSPIRGAPNSPLHF. The CDR3 DNA reads TGTGCCAGCAGCCCGATACGGGGTGCTCCGAATTCACCCCTCCACTTT. The rearrangement uses TRBV11-1 and TRBJ1-6; D is uncertain. CDR3 length equals 16 residues. V gave up 5 bases and J gave up 7 bases, with 18 bases separating them. Germline V lookup: CDR1 SGHAT, CDR2 FQDESV (reference sequence).

The V call is TRBV28, the J call TRBJ2-7; 9 nucleotides agree with TRBD1. This CDR3 is 14 amino acids long. Germline loops: CDR1 MDHEN, CDR2 SYDVKM. V lost 3 bases to trimming and J lost 5 bases; unmatched junction nucleotides: 5. The DNA of the CDR3 is TGTGCCAGCAGTTTCCGGGACAGGGTAAACGAGCAGTACTTC. It codes for CASSFRDRVNEQYF.

The chain carries TRBV7-6 and TRBJ2-7; a weak D match, TRBD1 (5 bases). Germline V CDR1 and CDR2: SGHVS, FNYEAQ. V was pared by 1 base and J by 2 bases, with 12 bases between. CDR3 size: 15 residues. CDR3 residues: CASSLEITGPYEQYF. The CDR3 DNA sequence: TGTGCCAGCAGCTTAGAAATCACAGGCCCCTACGAGCAGTACTTC. The complete variable domain, with remaining parts taken from reference TRBV7-6 and TRBJ2-7, reads GAGVSQSPRYKVTKRGQDVALRCDPISGHVSLYWYRQALGQGPEFLTYFNYEAQQDKSGLPNDRFSAERPEGSISTLTIQRTEQRDSAMYRCASSLEITGPYEQYFGPGTRLTVT.

This clone has just one count. V usage is TRBV5-8 and J usage is TRBJ2-1; D might be TRBD1 (5 bases). Per germline, CDR1 SGHTS and CDR2 YDEGEE. Deletions cut 1 base from V and 10 bases from J, with 12 bases between. The CDR3 has 13 amino acids. CDR3: CASSLPRVGEQFF. CDR3 coding DNA: TGTGCCAGCAGCTTGCCCAGGGTAGGAGAGCAGTTCTTC. The full variable domain, completed using reference TRBV5-8 and TRBJ2-1, is EAGVTQSPTHLIKTRGQQATLRCSPISGHTSVYWYQQALGLGLQFLLWYDEGEERNRGNFPPRFSGRQFPNYSSELNVNALELEDSALYLCASSLPRVGEQFFGPGTRLTVL.

In this sample, this clone turned up a few times. The chain employs TRBV2 and TRBJ1-3, with no clear D. This CDR3 has 14 amino acids. V was cut by 6 bases and J by 0 bases, with 9 bases left in between. Germline assignment: CDR1 SNHLY and CDR2 FYNNEI. The CDR3: CASRGRVSGNTIYF. CDR3 in DNA: TGTGCCAGCAGGGGCAGAGTCTCTGGAAACACCATATATTTT.

The rearrangement joins TRBV15 to TRBJ2-5; D is perhaps TRBD1 (5 bases). The CDR3 is made up of 15 amino acids. With 0 bases removed from V and 1 base from J, the gap between germline ends came to 9 bases. Germline V gene data show CDR1 as LNHNV and CDR2 as YYDKDF (reference sequence). The CDR3 DNA reads as TGTGCCACCAGCAGAGATGGCAGGGCCCAAGAGACCCAGTACTTC. Amino acids: CATSRDGRAQETQYF. The full variable domain, rest sourced from reference TRBV15 and TRBJ2-5, is DAMVIQNPRYQVTQFGKPVTLSCSQTLNHNVMYWYQQKSSQAPKLLFHYYDKDFNNEADTPDNFQSRRPNTSFCFLDIRSPGLGDTAMYLCATSRDGRAQETQYFGPGTRLLVL.